The rows below give T cell receptor beta chains drawn from one sample of a study of T-cell reconstitution after alpha-beta-depleted transplantation in children. One entry per CDR3 protein, called by TCRdb with MiXCR from the PCR reads. Here the sample spans some 400,000 distinct CDR3 sequences, 20% being singletons. Source: PBMCs from the stem cell graft donor, taken from the stem cell graft. The receptors come from a human donor who donated a stem cell graft to a child with acute myeloid leukemia. Each CDR3 is given with its conserved first and last residue.

>TRBV10-3|TRBJ2-7
CAISESRLAGEQYF
>TRBV12-3/TRBV12-4|TRBJ2-2
CASSPDVPNTGELFF
>TRBV20-1|TRBJ2-7
CSASKGGFGTYEQYF
>TRBV29-1|TRBJ2-7
CSGWDRPTGEQYF
>TRBV20-1|TRBJ2-4
CSARITRLDIAKNIQYF
>TRBV7-9|TRBJ2-7
CASSSSGGRGYEQYF
>TRBV5-1|TRBJ1-1
CASSLAGRSNTEAFF
>TRBV7-2|TRBJ2-4
CASSKTGGFDIQYF
>TRBV29-1|TRBJ1-4
CSAKDRDEKLFF
>TRBV20-1|TRBJ2-1
CSASPDNEQFF
>TRBV12-3/TRBV12-4|TRBJ2-5
CASSTGTDRVETQYF
>TRBV30|TRBJ2-3
CAWSVGHRDTQYF
>TRBV28|TRBJ2-7
CASRPGTVSSYEQYF
>TRBV11-2|TRBJ1-3
CASSVIGTDSGNTIYF
>TRBV11-2|TRBJ2-1
CASSARTGSGNEQFF
>TRBV20-1|TRBJ2-3
CSASVSGMADTQYF
>TRBV29-1|TRBJ2-3
CSVENGAGGTADTQYF
>TRBV6-1|TRBJ2-2
CATKTGGMNTGELFF
>TRBV7-2|TRBJ2-7
CASSLEGLAVYEQYF
>TRBV18|TRBJ1-6
CASTLTGYNSPLHF
>TRBV12-3/TRBV12-4|TRBJ2-5
CASRTGTGDQETQYF
>TRBV29-1|TRBJ2-3
CSEGQSTDTQYF
>TRBV5-1|TRBJ2-7
CASSLNPGSPGEQYF
>TRBV13|TRBJ1-1
CASSLNRGSSEAFF
>TRBV28|TRBJ2-5
CASSFRTGGLETQYF
>TRBV20-1|TRBJ2-1
CSARRPSGRRDEQFF
>TRBV24-1|TRBJ2-2
CATGPTANTGELFF
>TRBV24-1|TRBJ1-4
CATPYRGTECWKLFF
>TRBV9|TRBJ2-1
CASSVDLAGGNEQFF
>TRBV10-3|TRBJ2-7
CAISLGSAYEQYF
>TRBV7-3|TRBJ2-1
CASSLRDYPYNEQFF
>TRBV15|TRBJ2-5
CATSIRAQETQYF
>TRBV4-1|TRBJ2-3
CASSSRGSSGRRGTDTQYF
>TRBV20-1|TRBJ2-7
CSAGPFLAGRSYEQYF
>TRBV12-3/TRBV12-4|TRBJ2-7
CASSFRGTVEEQYF
>TRBV28|TRBJ2-5
CASRTLGRETQYF
>TRBV20-1|TRBJ1-1
CSARDGAGATEAFF
>TRBV6-5|TRBJ1-1
CASSGQGMAFF
>TRBV7-3|TRBJ2-1
CASSLTFRSSEQFF
>TRBV12-3/TRBV12-4|TRBJ2-3
CASSSITTDTQYF
>TRBV24-1|TRBJ2-1
CATGVAGYNEQFF
>TRBV5-6|TRBJ2-7
CASNNRDRDHEQYF
>TRBV5-1|TRBJ2-7
CASSLGEGTQTYEQYF
>TRBV5-1|TRBJ2-2
CASSFNIGANTGELFF
>TRBV20-1|TRBJ1-1
CSAPKVGTTEAFF
>TRBV20-1|TRBJ2-7
CSAGSPSAYEQYF
>TRBV20-1|TRBJ2-5
CSAPRVGGRETQYF
>TRBV7-9|TRBJ1-5
CASSLGGLDQPQHF